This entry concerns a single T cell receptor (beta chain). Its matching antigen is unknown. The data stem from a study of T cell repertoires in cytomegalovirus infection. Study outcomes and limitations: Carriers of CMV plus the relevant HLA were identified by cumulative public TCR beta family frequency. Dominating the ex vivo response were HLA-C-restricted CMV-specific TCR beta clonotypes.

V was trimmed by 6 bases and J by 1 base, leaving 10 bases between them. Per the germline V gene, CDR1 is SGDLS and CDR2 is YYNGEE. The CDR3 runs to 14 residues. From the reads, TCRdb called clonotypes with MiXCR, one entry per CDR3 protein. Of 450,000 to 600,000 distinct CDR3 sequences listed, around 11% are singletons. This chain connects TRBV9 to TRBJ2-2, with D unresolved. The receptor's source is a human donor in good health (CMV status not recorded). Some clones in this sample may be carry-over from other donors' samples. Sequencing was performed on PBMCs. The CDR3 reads CASNVVGNTGELFF. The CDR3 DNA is TGTGCCAGCAACGTCGTAGGGAACACCGGGGAGCTGTTTTTT.